What follows are 32 T cell receptor beta chains derived from one specimen sequenced in a study of shared clonotypes between healthy human individuals. Measured with immunoSEQ multiplex PCR; TCRdb has only the in-frame clones, and not every one. The repertoire holds hundreds of thousands of clones, with roughly 70% as singletons. The sample comprised memory CD4+ T cells sorted from blood. Described subset: CD45RA-negative fraction. The receptors derive from a woman under 40 in good health.

This clone was counted at least ten times. The gene calls are TRBV27 and TRBJ2-1; D not resolved. The CDR3 runs to 11 residues. The V gene lost 3 bases and the J gene lost 9 bases, with 6 bases spanning the gap. Germline V lookup: CDR1 MNHEY, CDR2 SMNVEV (reference sequence). CDR3 sequence: CASSFNSEQFF. The CDR3 nucleotides read TGTGCCAGCAGTTTCAATAGTGAGCAGTTCTTC.

Here the CDR3 reads CASSLAGAPDTQYF. The CDR3, as DNA: TGTGCCAGCAGCCTAGCGGGAGCGCCAGATACGCAGTATTTT. This rearrangement joins TRBV5-4 to TRBJ2-3; 10 nucleotides line up with TRBD2. The J segment lost 4 bases and the V segment lost 4 bases, leaving 3 bases of the junction unmatched. Germline CDR1 is SGHNT and CDR2 is YYREEE (reference sequence). The CDR3 has 14 residues.

The V gene is TRBV7-2, the J gene TRBJ2-3, with 9 bases fitting TRBD2. Unmatched junction bases numbered 5, after V lost 1 base and J lost 6 bases. In germline, CDR1 is SGHTA, CDR2 FQGNSA. This CDR3 has 15 amino acids. The CDR3 sequence: CASSLGGRALDTQYF. The CDR3 DNA reads TGTGCCAGCAGCTTAGGCGGGAGGGCCTTGGATACGCAGTATTTT.

This chain joins TRBV5-1 and TRBJ2-7, with 7 positions matching TRBD2. Looked up from germline, CDR1 is SGHRS and CDR2 is YFSETQ. The CDR3 contains 14 residues. V lost 2 bases and J lost 3; bases outside the gene matches: 5. This CDR3 is CASSFSGRYYEQYF. The CDR3 bases are TGCGCCAGCAGCTTCTCCGGGAGGTACTACGAGCAGTACTTC.

This clone has more than one count but fewer than ten. Other DNA sequences in the same sample also yield this CDR3. J is TRBJ1-5 and V is TRBV11-2, with D possibly matching TRBD1 (6 bases). V was trimmed by 0 bases and J by 4 bases, leaving 10 bases between them. The CDR3 has 15 residues. Germline lookup yields CDR1 SGHAT and CDR2 FQNNGV. This CDR3 is CASSLDRGRNQPQHF. Here the CDR3 DNA reads TGTGCCAGCAGCTTAGACAGGGGAAGAAATCAGCCCCAGCATTTT.

This clone was seen only a few times. V usage is TRBV18 and J usage is TRBJ1-2; the match to TRBD1 covers 7 bases. The germline gives CDR1 KGHSH, CDR2 LQKENI. V trimming: 2 bases; J trimming: 2 bases; junction bases outside the gene matches: 5. The CDR3 spans 15 residues. The CDR3 loop reads CASSPWTGQNYGYTF. CDR3 nucleotides: TGTGCCAGCTCACCATGGACAGGACAAAACTATGGCTACACCTTC.

The V gene is TRBV21-1, the J gene TRBJ2-5; TRBD1 is taken as the D call from the table, unchecked against the DNA. TRBV21-1 is termed a pseudogene. The CDR3 spans 15 residues. This chain's CDR3 is CASSKRQGAAETQYF. The CDR3 coding sequence is TGTGCCAGCAGCAAACGCCAGGGGGCCGCGGAGACCCAGTACTTC.

This chain joins TRBV4-1 and TRBJ2-3, with 7 bases fitting TRBD2. V was clipped by 1 base and J by 3 bases; unmatched bases: 7. Germline CDR1 reads MGHRA; CDR2 reads YSYEKL. The CDR3 extends over 16 amino acids. The CDR3 loop is CASSQGGLRETDTQYF. CDR3 sequence (DNA): TGCGCCAGCAGCCAAGGGGGCCTGCGGGAGACAGATACGCAGTATTTT.

The rearrangement joins TRBV19 to TRBJ2-5; 10 nucleotides agree with TRBD2. The end of the DNA fits TRBJ2-7 better, so the J call may be wrong. Germline CDR1 is LNHDA and CDR2 is SQIVND (reference sequence). The CDR3 totals 14 residues. CDR3 region: CASSSGTSVYEQYF. The CDR3 DNA sequence: TGTGCCAGTAGTTCCGGGACTAGCGTCTACGAGCAGTACTTC.

The chain has TRBV5-5 and TRBJ2-1; the D is unclear. Germline lookup yields CDR1 SGHKS and CDR2 YYEKEE (reference sequence). The CDR3 is 16 amino acids. V gave up 0 bases and J gave up 5 bases, with 15 bases separating them. The CDR3 region has the DNA TGTGCCAGCAGCTTGGATGGGCTAGTTACCGACAATGAGCAGTTCTTC. Protein product: CASSLDGLVTDNEQFF.

The chain recombines TRBV5-1 with TRBJ2-7; D is unresolved. The CDR3 covers 15 residues. Germline CDR1 and CDR2: SGHRS and YFSETQ. Trimming removed 2 bases from V and 5 bases from J, with 17 bases in between. CDR3 loop: CASSLNLGSSDEQYF. CDR3 nucleotide sequence: TGCGCCAGCAGCTTAAATCTGGGGTCTTCCGACGAGCAGTACTTC.

The chain combines TRBV11-2 with TRBJ2-6, with D unresolved. V lost 5 bases and J 0 bases, leaving 11 bases between the germline ends. Germline-derived CDR1 and CDR2 are SGHAT and FQNNGV. The CDR3 length is 16 residues. The DNA for the CDR3 is TGTGCCAGCAGCCTCGGACGGAGCTCTGGGGCCAACGTCCTGACTTTC. Its protein is CASSLGRSSGANVLTF.

The CDR3 region is CASSLVGGQGSDYGYTF. In nucleotides, the CDR3 is TGTGCCAGCAGCTTGGTGGGGGGACAGGGGAGTGACTATGGCTACACCTTC. This chain uses TRBV5-6 with TRBJ1-2; TRBD1 matches 10 bases. Germline loops: CDR1 SGHDT, CDR2 YYEEEE. The CDR3 has 17 residues. The junction had 8 bases not matched to a gene; V was cut back by 0 bases and J by 3 bases. Variable domain in full (rest from reference TRBV5-6 and TRBJ1-2): DAGVTQSPTHLIKTRGQQVTLRCSPKSGHDTVSWYQQALGQGPQFIFQYYEEEERQRGNFPDRFSGHQFPNYSSELNVNALLLGDSALYLCASSLVGGQGSDYGYTFGSGTRLTVV.

V is TRBV9 and J is TRBJ2-7; 9 bases align to TRBD1. Germline trimming cut 5 bases from V and 5 bases from J; bases unmatched to any gene: 8. The CDR3 loop spans 14 amino acids. Germline CDR1 and CDR2: SGDLS and YYNGEE. CDR3 sequence: CASSASGTGNEQYF. The DNA for the CDR3 is TGTGCCAGCAGTGCCTCCGGGACAGGGAACGAGCAGTACTTC. The full variable domain, rest sourced from reference TRBV9 and TRBJ2-7, is DSGVTQTPKHLITATGQRVTLRCSPRSGDLSVYWYQQSLDQGLQFLIQYYNGEERAKGNILERFSAQQFPDLHSELNLSSLELGDSALYFCASSASGTGNEQYFGPGTRLTVT.

There are a few counts of this clone. Given a much more abundant clone one base away, this may be a read error. This chain joins TRBV7-6 and TRBJ2-3; D uncertain. V was clipped by 3 bases and J by 2 bases, with 3 bases between them. CDR1 and CDR2 from the germline V gene are SGHVS and FNYEAQ. This CDR3 has 12 residues. The CDR3 DNA reads as TGTGCCAGCAGCTTCGCCACAGATACGCAGTATTTT. Protein product: CASSFATDTQYF.

This clone was observed many times. The gene calls are TRBV7-2 and TRBJ2-7, with D possibly TRBD2 on 6 matching bases. The CDR3 has 19 residues. V was cut by 3 bases and J by 3 bases, with 27 bases left in between. The germline CDR1 and CDR2 sequences are SGHTA and FQGNSA. The CDR3 bases are TGTGCCAGCAGCTTCCCCAGAGTCGGCAGCCGGAGGGACCGCTACGAGCAGTACTTC. It yields the protein CASSFPRVGSRRDRYEQYF.

V and J are TRBV6-1 and TRBJ2-1; D is perhaps TRBD2 (5 bases). With 5 bases removed from V and 12 bases from J, the gap between germline ends came to 17 bases. Germline V gives CDR1 MNHNS, CDR2 SASEGT. CDR3 length: 13 amino acids. CDR3 DNA: TGTGCCAGCAGTCGAGACTATGGTGCAGGGCAGTTCTTC. This codes for CASSRDYGAGQFF.

This clone was seen at least ten times. The CDR3 DNA follows: TGTGCCATCAGAGGCAGTCTGAATCAGCCCCAGCATTTT. This codes for CAIRGSLNQPQHF. This chain joins TRBV10-3 and TRBJ1-5; D remains unclear. The ends were cut back, 6 bases at V and 4 bases at J, with 10 bases in the middle. This CDR3 has 13 amino acids. Per the germline V gene, CDR1 is ENHRY and CDR2 is SYGVKD.

This clone was seen once. The V and J genes are TRBV4-2 and TRBJ2-1, with D hard to call. Trimming stripped 1 base from V and 4 bases from J, with 8 bases between. Germline V gene lookup returns CDR1 LGHNA and CDR2 YNFKEQ. This CDR3 spans 14 amino acids. Here the CDR3 reads CASSQALGYNEQFF. The DNA of the CDR3 is TGTGCCAGCAGCCAAGCATTAGGTTACAATGAGCAGTTCTTC.

This clone was picked up one time. The chain combines TRBV11-2 with TRBJ2-7, with a possible D match to TRBD2 (6 bases). Looked up from germline, CDR1 is SGHAT and CDR2 is FQNNGV. There are 14 residues in the CDR3. The germline V and J ends were trimmed by 6 bases and 7 bases, with 19 bases remaining between them. The CDR3 DNA reads TGTGCCAGCAGATACTCGGGACTGACACGTGAGCAGTACTTC. Translating gives CASRYSGLTREQYF.

The chain is built from TRBV5-1 and TRBJ2-7; D possibly corresponds to TRBD1 (5 bases). Germline loops: CDR1 SGHRS, CDR2 YFSETQ. Trimming shortened V by 0 bases and J by 2 bases, and 12 bases separated the two germline ends. The CDR3 is 15 amino acids. CDR3 region: CASSLGQKNPYEQYF. CDR3 nucleotides: TGCGCCAGCAGCTTGGGACAGAAAAACCCCTACGAGCAGTACTTC.

This chain joins TRBV9 and TRBJ1-3; 11 nucleotides agree with TRBD1. Germline assignment: CDR1 SGDLS and CDR2 YYNGEE. The V segment lost 3 bases and the J segment 4 bases; nucleotides outside the gene matches: 6. This CDR3 is 16 amino acids long. CDR3: CASSGGQGAVGNTIYF. CDR3 DNA sequence: TGTGCCAGCAGCGGAGGACAGGGGGCTGTGGGAAACACCATATATTTT.

In its sample, this clone was seen once. V and J are TRBV6-4 and TRBJ2-1; D may be TRBD2 (6 bases). V was pared by 2 bases and J by 2 bases, with 13 bases between. Germline V gives CDR1 MRHNA, CDR2 SNTAGT. This CDR3 contains 16 residues. As DNA, the CDR3 is TGTGCCAGCAGTGACGTGGCGGGACTCGCCTACAATGAGCAGTTCTTC. As protein: CASSDVAGLAYNEQFF.

The V call is TRBV27, the J call TRBJ2-7, with 11 bases identical to TRBD2. Unmatched junction bases numbered 2, after V lost 5 bases and J lost 5 bases. The CDR3 has 13 amino acids. In germline, CDR1 is MNHEY, CDR2 SMNVEV (reference sequence). Written as DNA, the CDR3 is TGTGCCAGCAGTACTAGCGGGAGTAACGAGCAGTACTTC. Amino acids: CASSTSGSNEQYF.

The rearrangement joins TRBV9 to TRBJ2-3, with 9 bases aligning to TRBD2. The CDR3 spans 15 residues. Germline-derived CDR1 and CDR2 are SGDLS and YYNGEE. V lost 4 bases, J lost 1 base, and 4 bases stayed unmatched. This chain's CDR3 is CASSQSSGGTDTQYF. CDR3 nucleotide sequence: TGTGCCAGCAGCCAATCTAGCGGGGGCACAGATACGCAGTATTTT.

The V and J genes are TRBV27 and TRBJ2-7; TRBD1 agrees at 9 bases. The CDR3 has 15 residues. Germline V CDR1 and CDR2: MNHEY, SMNVEV (reference sequence). The junction had 11 bases not matched to a gene; V was cut back by 4 bases and J by 7 bases. DNA for the CDR3: TGTGCCAGCAGTTCCCGACGACAGGGGGTCGGGGAGCAGTACTTC. Amino acid sequence: CASSSRRQGVGEQYF.

The V and J genes are TRBV4-1 and TRBJ1-2; D uncertain. The CDR3 covers 14 residues. V was clipped by 4 bases and J by 1 base, with 10 bases between them. Germline values: CDR1 MGHRA, CDR2 YSYEKL. The CDR3 here is CASSRGDFNYGYTF. The CDR3 nucleotides are TGCGCCAGCAGCCGAGGAGACTTTAACTATGGCTACACCTTC.

This clone was seen only a few times. The chain has TRBV19 and TRBJ2-1, with TRBD1 identical over 8 bases. The length of the CDR3 is 13 residues. With 1 base clipped from V and 13 bases from J, the junction kept 6 bases outside the gene matches. Germline V gene sequence: CDR1 LNHDA, CDR2 SQIVND (reference sequence). The chain's CDR3 is CASSIVQGAQQFF. DNA of the CDR3: TGTGCCAGTAGTATAGTCCAGGGGGCTCAACAGTTCTTC.

CDR3 region: CASSQGFTGAGWPQHF. As DNA, the CDR3 is TGCGCCAGCAGCCAGGGGTTTACAGGGGCCGGGTGGCCCCAGCATTTT. V gene TRBV5-1 combines with J gene TRBJ1-5, with 7 bases identical to TRBD1. J lost 9 bases, V lost 4 bases, and 16 bases had no gene match. Germline CDR1 and CDR2: SGHRS and YFSETQ. This CDR3 has 16 amino acids.

The rearrangement joins TRBV6-1 to TRBJ1-5, with 10 bases lining up with TRBD1. Germline CDR1 and CDR2: MNHNS and SASEGT. The CDR3 contains 15 residues. After removal of 4 bases from V and 8 bases from J, the junction contained 8 bases not matched to a gene. Written as DNA, the CDR3 is TGTGCCAGCAGTGTAACAAAGGACAGGGGGGAGCCCCAGCATTTT. It yields the protein CASSVTKDRGEPQHF.

This chain joins TRBV5-1 and TRBJ2-7; D may correspond to TRBD1 or TRBD2 (6 bases each). The CDR3 loop spans 16 amino acids. V lost 4 bases and J lost 3, with 20 bases in between. Per germline, CDR1 SGHRS and CDR2 YFSETQ. CDR3 loop: CASSTVGGWAFYEQYF. CDR3 bases: TGCGCCAGCAGCACGGTCGGGGGCTGGGCCTTCTACGAGCAGTACTTC. The full variable domain, its missing parts supplied by reference TRBV5-1 and TRBJ2-7, is KAGVTQTPRYLIKTRGQQVTLSCSPISGHRSVSWYQQTPGQGLQFLFEYFSETQRNKGNFPGRFSGRQFSNSRSEMNVSTLELGDSALYLCASSTVGGWAFYEQYFGPGTRLTVT.

Worth noting for this clone: The same CDR3 also results from other DNA sequences found in this sample. This sequence joins TRBV4-1 and TRBJ1-4, with 7 bases identical to TRBD1. This CDR3 is built from 15 residues. Unmatched junction bases numbered 6, after V lost 3 bases and J lost 5 bases. Germline-derived CDR1 and CDR2 are MGHRA and YSYEKL. CDR3 sequence (DNA): TGCGCCAGCAGCCAGCCGACAGGGACAAATGAAAAACTGTTTTTT. Amino acids: CASSQPTGTNEKLFF.